The rows below give T cell receptor beta chains drawn from one sample of a study of control samples from healthy donors and cancer patients. Here immunoSEQ multiplex PCR was the method, and the copy in TCRdb shows in-frame clones only, minus some. Of some 140,000 clones in the sample, roughly 92% were seen once. Sequenced: blood. These receptor sequences come from a man aged 30 to 39 in good health. Each CDR3 is given with its conserved first and last residue. Each record gives: J gene, clone size, V gene, D gene, CDR3 protein, CDR3 DNA. A D gene is named only where the DNA matches it firmly. Not all rows give a size; the values are once, few, many and, for expanded clones, a class.

>TRBJ1-1|NA|TRBV6-1|TRBD1
CASSETGENTEAFF
TGTGCCAGCAGTGAAACAGGGGAAAACACTGAAGCTTTCTTT
>TRBJ1-1|NA|TRBV20-1|TRBD1
CSATRGSGAFF
TGCAGTGCCACCAGGGGGAGCGGAGCTTTCTTT
>TRBJ2-2|NA|TRBV2|TRBD1
CASIRDRDVGELFF
TGTGCCAGCATAAGGGACAGGGACGTCGGGGAGCTGTTTTTT
>TRBJ2-1|NA|TRBV3-1/TRBV3-2|NA
CASSRPKAGSYNEQFF
TGTGCCAGCAGCCGTCCCAAGGCAGGCTCATACAATGAGCAGTTCTTC
>TRBJ2-7|NA|TRBV6-6|NA
CASSYTEIQDEQYF
TGTGCCAGCAGTTACACGGAGATTCAGGACGAGCAGTACTTC
>TRBJ2-2|NA|TRBV24-1|NA
CATRGSITGELFF
TGTGCCACCAGGGGCAGCATCACCGGGGAGCTGTTTTTT
>TRBJ1-4|NA|TRBV3-1/TRBV3-2|TRBD1
CASSQYRDRGSQNEKLFF
TGTGCCAGCAGCCAATACCGGGACAGGGGTAGTCAAAATGAAAAACTGTTTTTT
>TRBJ2-7|few|TRBV29-1|NA
CSVATMNEQYF
TGCAGCGTCGCGACTATGAACGAGCAGTACTTC
>TRBJ1-2|NA|TRBV10-3|NA
CAIRTTAGVSEGGYTF
TGTGCCATCAGGACGACCGCAGGAGTATCAGAGGGTGGCTACACCTTC
>TRBJ2-1|NA|TRBV12-5|NA
CASGSPPEQFF
TGTGCTAGTGGTTCCCCCCCTGAGCAGTTCTTC
>TRBJ1-4|NA|TRBV18|TRBD1
CASSPRQGLNEKLFF
TGTGCCAGCTCACCACGACAGGGGTTAAATGAAAAACTGTTTTTT
>TRBJ1-2|NA|TRBV5-6|TRBD1
CASSIGQGGNGYTF
TGTGCCAGCAGCATAGGACAGGGGGGAAATGGCTACACCTTC
>TRBJ2-2|NA|TRBV2|NA
CAIHVPRQTGELFF
TGTGCCATCCACGTCCCTAGACAGACCGGGGAGCTGTTTTTT
>TRBJ1-2|NA|TRBV30|NA
CAWSPPGSPFDYTF
TGTGCCTGGAGTCCCCCAGGTTCCCCGTTTGACTACACCTTC
>TRBJ2-7|once|TRBV3-1/TRBV3-2|TRBD2
CASSKPGTSGEQYF
TGTGCCAGCAGCAAGCCAGGGACTAGCGGAGAGCAGTACTTC
>TRBJ2-1|NA|TRBV7-9|NA
CASRRGAGTNEQFF
TGTGCCAGCAGGAGGGGCGCTGGGACCAATGAGCAGTTCTTC
>TRBJ1-4|NA|TRBV4-1|NA
CASSQGPNEKLFF
TGCGCCAGCAGCCAAGGTCCAAATGAAAAACTGTTTTTT
>TRBJ2-1|NA|TRBV5-8|NA
CASSLGANEQFF
TGTGCCAGCAGCTTAGGCGCCAATGAGCAGTTCTTC
>TRBJ2-7|NA|TRBV5-5|NA
CASSLAVGEQYF
TGTGCCAGCAGCTTGGCCGTCGGAGAGCAGTACTTC
>TRBJ2-1|NA|TRBV25-1|NA
CASLGSGEQFF
TGTGCCAGCCTCGGGAGTGGTGAGCAGTTCTTC
>TRBJ2-4|few|TRBV2|TRBD1
CATQDDRGKNIQYF
TGTGCCACCCAAGACGACAGGGGGAAAAACATTCAGTACTTC
>TRBJ1-4|NA|TRBV6-6|TRBD1
CASSYRQGGEKLFF
TGTGCCAGCAGCTATAGACAGGGAGGAGAAAAACTGTTTTTT
>TRBJ2-3|once|TRBV7-9|TRBD2
CASSTRLAGVLGGTDTQYF
TGTGCCAGCAGCACTCGACTAGCGGGAGTTTTGGGGGGCACAGATACGCAGTATTTT
>TRBJ1-2|NA|TRBV3-1/TRBV3-2|NA
CASSQPPPAGGYTF
TGTGCCAGCAGCCAACCCCCCCCCGCAGGGGGCTACACCTTC
>TRBJ1-6|NA|TRBV28|NA
CASSRMGPENNSPLHF
TGTGCCAGCAGTCGTATGGGTCCGGAGAATAATTCACCCCTCCACTTT
>TRBJ2-7|NA|TRBV7-9|NA
CASRREGDEQYF
TGTGCCAGCAGACGAGAGGGGGACGAGCAGTACTTC
>TRBJ1-2|NA|TRBV9|NA
CASSVEVKWDGYTF
TGTGCCAGCAGCGTAGAAGTCAAGTGGGATGGCTACACCTTC
>TRBJ2-1|NA|TRBV7-8|NA
CASSLGVAGSSYNEQFF
TGTGCCAGCAGCTTAGGAGTGGCCGGGAGCTCCTACAATGAGCAGTTCTTC
>TRBJ1-5|NA|TRBV2|NA
CASSEVGVGQPQHF
TGTGCCAGCAGTGAAGTGGGTGTGGGGCAGCCCCAGCATTTT
>TRBJ1-2|NA|TRBV6-4|NA
CASRPDRNYGYTF
TGTGCCAGCAGACCCGACAGAAACTATGGCTACACCTTC
>TRBJ2-1|NA|TRBV27|NA
CASSFVGGNEQFF
TGTGCCAGCAGTTTCGTGGGTGGCAATGAGCAGTTCTTC